These T cell receptor beta chains were read from a single sample in a study of vaccination and CD4 T cells after COVID-19. Their target antigens are unknown. TCRdb ran MiXCR on the PCR reads and lists one entry per CDR3 protein. The repertoire holds 15,000 to 20,000 distinct CDR3 sequences, with roughly three fifths as singletons. The specimen was CD4+ T cells from blood, cultured in vitro. These receptors all stem from a human donor who had recovered from COVID-19. Both conserved end residues are part of each CDR3. The order of the fields is CDR3 protein, CDR3 DNA, clone size, D gene, J gene, V gene. The D gene is left open where the match is weak. Clone size is not always given. Where it is, it says once, few, many or a class for expanded clones.

cdr3_aa: CSARQGSVFGYGYTF
cdr3_nt: TGCAGTGCCAGACAGGGATCGGTATTTGGGTATGGCTACACCTTC
clone_size: -
d_call: TRBD1
j_call: TRBJ1-2
v_call: TRBV20-1

cdr3_aa: CASSLSERVEGYTF
cdr3_nt: TGTGCCAGCAGTTTATCGGAGAGGGTAGAGGGCTACACCTTC
clone_size: -
d_call: -
j_call: TRBJ1-2
v_call: TRBV27

cdr3_aa: CASSAGERQPQHF
cdr3_nt: TGTGCCAGTAGTGCTGGAGAGCGTCAGCCCCAGCATTTT
clone_size: -
d_call: -
j_call: TRBJ1-5
v_call: TRBV19

cdr3_aa: CASSSAGGTGTGELFF
cdr3_nt: TGTGCCAGCAGTTCCGCTGGCGGGACGGGCACCGGGGAGCTGTTTTTT
clone_size: -
d_call: -
j_call: TRBJ2-2
v_call: TRBV6-5

cdr3_aa: CASSQVRSGGVPSSYNEQFF
cdr3_nt: TGCGCCAGCAGCCAAGTCAGGTCGGGGGGAGTTCCGAGCTCCTACAATGAGCAGTTCTTC
clone_size: -
d_call: TRBD2
j_call: TRBJ2-1
v_call: TRBV4-3

cdr3_aa: CASSIVAGVRLETQYF
cdr3_nt: TGTGCCAGTAGTATAGTAGCGGGAGTTAGATTGGAGACCCAGTACTTC
clone_size: -
d_call: TRBD2
j_call: TRBJ2-5
v_call: TRBV19

cdr3_aa: CASSATSGGAFEQFF
cdr3_nt: TGTGCCAGCAGCGCGACTAGCGGGGGGGCTTTCGAGCAGTTCTTC
clone_size: -
d_call: TRBD2
j_call: TRBJ2-1
v_call: TRBV7-2

cdr3_aa: CASSPLDRGFYEQYF
cdr3_nt: TGTGCCAGCAGTCCGTTGGACAGGGGGTTCTACGAGCAGTACTTC
clone_size: few
d_call: TRBD1
j_call: TRBJ2-7
v_call: TRBV28

cdr3_aa: CASSFLQNNSPLHF
cdr3_nt: TGTGCCAGCAGCTTCTTACAGAATAATTCACCCCTCCACTTT
clone_size: -
d_call: -
j_call: TRBJ1-6
v_call: TRBV5-5

cdr3_aa: CAISFGQNYGYTF
cdr3_nt: TGTGCCATCAGTTTTGGACAGAACTATGGCTACACCTTC
clone_size: few
d_call: -
j_call: TRBJ1-2
v_call: TRBV10-3

cdr3_aa: CASSLGTSGGSNEQFF
cdr3_nt: TGTGCCAGCAGCTTAGGTACTAGCGGGGGGAGTAATGAGCAGTTCTTC
clone_size: -
d_call: TRBD2
j_call: TRBJ2-1
v_call: TRBV11-3

cdr3_aa: CASSLPRIPRRDTEAFF
cdr3_nt: TGTGCCAGCAGCTTGCCCCGGATACCCCGGCGGGACACTGAAGCTTTCTTT
clone_size: few
d_call: -
j_call: TRBJ1-1
v_call: TRBV7-8

cdr3_aa: CASSGTVNSPLHF
cdr3_nt: TGTGCCAGCTCCGGGACAGTCAATTCACCCCTCCACTTT
clone_size: -
d_call: TRBD1
j_call: TRBJ1-6
v_call: TRBV2

cdr3_aa: CASSGTLYTEAFF
cdr3_nt: TGTGCCAGCAGCGGGACATTATACACTGAAGCTTTCTTT
clone_size: -
d_call: -
j_call: TRBJ1-1
v_call: TRBV2

cdr3_aa: CASSQGWDKVYEQYF
cdr3_nt: TGCGCCAGCAGCCAAGGCTGGGACAAGGTATACGAGCAGTACTTC
clone_size: -
d_call: -
j_call: TRBJ2-7
v_call: TRBV4-3

cdr3_aa: CASSELAQRADTQYF
cdr3_nt: TGCGCCAGCAGCGAACTAGCGCAGAGGGCAGATACGCAGTATTTT
clone_size: -
d_call: TRBD2
j_call: TRBJ2-3
v_call: TRBV5-1

cdr3_aa: CASSQRTSGRTATQYF
cdr3_nt: TGCGCCAGCAGCCAAAGGACTAGCGGGAGGACGGCTACGCAGTATTTT
clone_size: once
d_call: TRBD2
j_call: TRBJ2-3
v_call: TRBV4-3

cdr3_aa: CASSRLAGGGGTQYF
cdr3_nt: TGTGCCAGCAGCCGACTAGCGGGGGGTGGGGGTACGCAGTATTTT
clone_size: -
d_call: TRBD2
j_call: TRBJ2-3
v_call: TRBV6-1

cdr3_aa: CASSFRSRYTEAFF
cdr3_nt: TGTGCCAGCAGTTTCCGATCAAGGTACACTGAAGCTTTCTTT
clone_size: -
d_call: -
j_call: TRBJ1-1
v_call: TRBV27

cdr3_aa: CAISVQGSYEQYF
cdr3_nt: TGTGCCATCAGTGTGCAGGGATCCTACGAGCAGTACTTC
clone_size: -
d_call: -
j_call: TRBJ2-7
v_call: TRBV10-3

cdr3_aa: CASSQAGGRATEQFF
cdr3_nt: TGTGCCAGCAGCCAAGCGGGCGGGAGGGCCACTGAGCAGTTCTTC
clone_size: few
d_call: TRBD2
j_call: TRBJ2-1
v_call: TRBV4-2

cdr3_aa: CASSRQANDSNQPQHF
cdr3_nt: TGCGCCAGCAGTCGACAGGCGAACGATAGCAATCAGCCCCAGCATTTT
clone_size: few
d_call: -
j_call: TRBJ1-5
v_call: TRBV10-1

cdr3_aa: CASSTGQASYNSPLHF
cdr3_nt: TGTGCCAGCAGCACAGGACAGGCCTCCTATAATTCACCCCTCCACTTT
clone_size: once
d_call: TRBD1
j_call: TRBJ1-6
v_call: TRBV4-2

cdr3_aa: CASSPSSGGRQPQHF
cdr3_nt: TGTGCCAGCAGTCCTTCTTCGGGGGGGCGACAGCCCCAGCATTTT
clone_size: -
d_call: -
j_call: TRBJ1-5
v_call: TRBV28

cdr3_aa: CSARQEANYGYTF
cdr3_nt: TGCAGTGCTAGACAGGAGGCTAACTATGGCTACACCTTC
clone_size: -
d_call: -
j_call: TRBJ1-2
v_call: TRBV20-1

cdr3_aa: CASSPNGQGASPLHF
cdr3_nt: TGTGCCAGCAGCCCGAACGGGCAGGGGGCGTCACCCCTCCACTTT
clone_size: few
d_call: TRBD1
j_call: TRBJ1-6
v_call: TRBV7-6

cdr3_aa: CAWMLHRPSTDTQYF
cdr3_nt: TGTGCCTGGATGCTCCACAGGCCTAGCACAGATACGCAGTATTTT
clone_size: -
d_call: -
j_call: TRBJ2-3
v_call: TRBV30

cdr3_aa: CSATAGGDTEAFF
cdr3_nt: TGCAGTGCTACGGCAGGGGGTGACACTGAAGCTTTCTTT
clone_size: -
d_call: TRBD1
j_call: TRBJ1-1
v_call: TRBV20-1

cdr3_aa: CASSVYGGRRNTIYF
cdr3_nt: TGTGCCAGCAGCGTGTACGGGGGGCGAAGAAACACCATATATTTT
clone_size: -
d_call: -
j_call: TRBJ1-3
v_call: TRBV6-1

cdr3_aa: CASQRSAVLFSGANVLTF
cdr3_nt: TGTGCCAGCCAGCGTTCGGCAGTCCTCTTCTCTGGGGCCAACGTCCTGACTTTC
clone_size: -
d_call: -
j_call: TRBJ2-6
v_call: TRBV19

cdr3_aa: CASGPAGWLDNEQFF
cdr3_nt: TGTGCCAGCGGACCGGCGGGGTGGTTGGACAATGAGCAGTTCTTC
clone_size: -
d_call: -
j_call: TRBJ2-1
v_call: TRBV11-2

cdr3_aa: CASRSASTDTQYF
cdr3_nt: TGTGCCAGCAGATCGGCAAGCACAGATACGCAGTATTTT
clone_size: few
d_call: -
j_call: TRBJ2-3
v_call: TRBV6-1

cdr3_aa: CASSQDPRYGYTF
cdr3_nt: TGCGCCAGCAGCCAAGATCCCCGCTATGGCTACACCTTC
clone_size: -
d_call: -
j_call: TRBJ1-2
v_call: TRBV4-3

cdr3_aa: CASSLTGQGWNTEAFF
cdr3_nt: TGTGCCAGCAGTCTAACCGGACAGGGATGGAACACTGAAGCTTTCTTT
clone_size: -
d_call: TRBD1
j_call: TRBJ1-1
v_call: TRBV27

cdr3_aa: CSVTSGDYNEQFF
cdr3_nt: TGCAGTGTTACTAGCGGGGACTACAATGAGCAGTTCTTC
clone_size: few
d_call: TRBD2
j_call: TRBJ2-1
v_call: TRBV20-1

cdr3_aa: CASSGTDRGETQYF
cdr3_nt: TGTGCCAGCAGCGGGACAGACAGGGGAGAGACCCAGTACTTC
clone_size: few
d_call: TRBD1
j_call: TRBJ2-5
v_call: TRBV3-1

cdr3_aa: CASSLAVGNYGYTF
cdr3_nt: TGTGCCAGCAGCTTGGCAGTGGGAAACTATGGCTACACCTTC
clone_size: few
d_call: -
j_call: TRBJ1-2
v_call: TRBV7-8

cdr3_aa: CASSVTALTVNTEAFF
cdr3_nt: TGTGCCAGCTCAGTCACGGCGTTGACCGTAAACACTGAAGCTTTCTTT
clone_size: -
d_call: -
j_call: TRBJ1-1
v_call: TRBV18

cdr3_aa: CASSYRGQATEAFF
cdr3_nt: TGTGCCAGCAGTTACCGGGGACAGGCCACTGAAGCTTTCTTT
clone_size: few
d_call: TRBD1
j_call: TRBJ1-1
v_call: TRBV6-5

cdr3_aa: CASSLAMTSGRANEQFF
cdr3_nt: TGTGCCAGCAGCTTAGCTATGACTAGCGGGAGGGCAAATGAGCAGTTCTTC
clone_size: -
d_call: TRBD2
j_call: TRBJ2-1
v_call: TRBV7-9

cdr3_aa: CASSRDEGWGQPQHF
cdr3_nt: TGTGCCAGCAGCCGAGACGAGGGGTGGGGTCAGCCCCAGCATTTT
clone_size: once
d_call: -
j_call: TRBJ1-5
v_call: TRBV7-2